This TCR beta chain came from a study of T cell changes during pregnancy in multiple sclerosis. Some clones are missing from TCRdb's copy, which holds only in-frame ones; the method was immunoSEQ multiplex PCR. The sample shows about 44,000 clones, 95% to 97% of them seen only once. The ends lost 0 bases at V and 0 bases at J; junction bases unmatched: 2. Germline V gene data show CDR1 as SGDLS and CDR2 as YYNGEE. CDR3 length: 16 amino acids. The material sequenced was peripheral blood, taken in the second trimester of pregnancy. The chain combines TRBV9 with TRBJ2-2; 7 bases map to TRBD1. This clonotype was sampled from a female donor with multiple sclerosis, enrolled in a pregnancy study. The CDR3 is CASSVGTGSNTGELFF. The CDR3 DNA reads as TGTGCCAGCAGCGTAGGGACAGGTTCGAACACCGGGGAGCTGTTTTTT.